These 27 T cell receptor beta chains were all obtained from the same sample, sequenced in a study of shared clonotypes between healthy human individuals. Produced via immunoSEQ multiplex PCR; TCRdb's table is partial and in-frame only. The data contain more than 450,000 clones, around 79% of them seen just once; the ten biggest clones take up approximately 12%. Sequencing was performed on PBMCs. These receptors were collected from a woman in her thirties or forties in good health. Some clones in this sample may be carry-over from other donors' samples.

The chain links TRBV7-2 to TRBJ2-1, with D unresolved. The germline V and J ends were trimmed by 1 base and 5 bases, with 9 bases remaining between them. Germline V gives CDR1 SGHTA, CDR2 FQGNSA. CDR3 size: 14 residues. CDR3 in DNA: TGTGCCAGCAGCTTAGGATTCCATAACAATGAGCAGTTCTTC. It specifies CASSLGFHNNEQFF.

This clone showed up just once. The V call is TRBV7-2, the J call TRBJ2-3, with 13 bases aligning to TRBD2. V trimming: 2 bases; J trimming: 3 bases; junction bases outside the gene matches: 5. Germline V gene sequence: CDR1 SGHTA, CDR2 FQGNSA. The CDR3 length is 17 residues. The chain's CDR3 is CASSLPRTSGSTDTQYF. The DNA for the CDR3 is TGTGCCAGCAGCTTACCCCGGACTAGCGGGAGTACAGATACGCAGTATTTT.

The V and J genes are TRBV5-1 and TRBJ2-1, with a possible D match to TRBD2 (6 bases). CDR1 SGHRS and CDR2 YFSETQ come from the germline V gene. The germline V and J ends were trimmed by 3 bases and 6 bases, with 16 bases remaining between them. This CDR3 has 15 residues. In nucleotides, the CDR3 is TGCGCCAGCAGCTCCCTCCCGAGTAGCGGCAATGAGCAGTTCTTC. Translating gives CASSSLPSSGNEQFF.

The rearrangement joins TRBV7-7 to TRBJ2-1; 9 nucleotides agree with TRBD2. Germline V gene sequence: CDR1 SSHAT, CDR2 FNYEAQ (reference sequence). Unmatched junction bases numbered 5, after V lost 0 bases and J lost 5 bases. The CDR3 has 16 amino acids. CDR3 sequence reads: CASSLASAGGDNEQFF. CDR3 coding DNA: TGTGCCAGCAGCTTAGCGTCGGCGGGAGGGGACAATGAGCAGTTCTTC.

This chain joins TRBV29-1 and TRBJ1-2, with 9 bases matching TRBD1. J was trimmed by 14 bases and V by 1 base; bases with no gene match: 8. CDR3 length: 12 amino acids. Looked up from germline, CDR1 is SQVTM and CDR2 is ANQGSEA. The CDR3 spells CSVEGTGARRTF. The CDR3 DNA is TGCAGCGTTGAAGGGACAGGGGCCCGGAGGACCTTC.

This clone was seen at least ten times. The chain has TRBV2 and TRBJ2-2, with D possibly being TRBD2 (7 bases). The V end was cut by 8 bases, the J end by 4 bases, with 11 bases between. CDR1 SNHLY and CDR2 FYNNEI come from the germline V gene. This CDR3 spans 13 amino acids. The CDR3 spells CASGGGSTGELFF. The CDR3 bases are TGTGCCAGCGGGGGGGGCTCCACCGGGGAGCTGTTTTTT.

The J gene is TRBJ2-2, the V gene TRBV7-2, with D perhaps matching TRBD2 (5 bases). This CDR3 is built from 16 residues. The germline V gene encodes CDR1 SGHTA and CDR2 FQGNSA. With 5 bases removed from V and 0 bases from J, the gap between germline ends came to 13 bases. The CDR3, as DNA: TGTGCCAGCAGCAAAGAGGTACTAGCGAACACCGGGGAGCTGTTTTTT. Translation gives CASSKEVLANTGELFF.

The chain couples TRBV28 to TRBJ2-6; D call uncertain. The V gene lost 3 bases and the J gene lost 4 bases, with 7 bases spanning the gap. This CDR3 has 14 amino acids. In germline, CDR1 is MDHEN, CDR2 SYDVKM. The CDR3 is CASSLMGGANVLTF. The CDR3 nucleotides read TGTGCCAGCAGTTTGATGGGCGGGGCCAACGTCCTGACTTTC.

Sample share makes this clone medium-sized. The V call is TRBV27, the J call TRBJ2-3; D is unclear. This CDR3 region has 13 residues. Between the trimmed V and J ends, which lost 7 bases and 6 bases, there was a span of 14 bases. Germline CDR1 MNHEY, CDR2 SMNVEV (reference sequence). DNA of the CDR3: TGTGCCAGCACAAGGTCCCACGGTGATACGCAGTATTTT. Amino acid sequence: CASTRSHGDTQYF.

The V call is TRBV9, the J call TRBJ2-1; 7 bases fit TRBD2. The CDR3 is 17 residues long. Germline CDR1 reads SGDLS; CDR2 reads YYNGEE. V trimming: 3 bases; J trimming: 5 bases; junction bases outside the gene matches: 14. The DNA of the CDR3 is TGTGCCAGCAGCGCGTACCCCGGGAGGTTCGATCACAATGAGCAGTTCTTC. Protein sequence: CASSAYPGRFDHNEQFF.

The chain recombines TRBV28 with TRBJ2-2, with TRBD2 matching over 8 bases. CDR3 size: 14 residues. With V trimmed by 2 bases and J by 6 bases, 2 bases remained unmatched. From germline, CDR1 is MDHEN and CDR2 SYDVKM. As DNA, the CDR3 is TGTGCCAGCAGTTTAGGGACTAGGCCCGGGGAGCTGTTTTTT. It yields the protein CASSLGTRPGELFF.

The chain links TRBV19 to TRBJ2-1, with D possibly matching TRBD2 (5 bases). Between the trimmed V and J ends, which lost 5 bases and 5 bases, there was a span of 13 bases. CDR3 size: 14 residues. Germline V CDR1 and CDR2: LNHDA, SQIVND (reference sequence). The CDR3 nucleotides read TGTGCCAGTAGTCCTGGACTGTTCGACAATGAGCAGTTCTTC. Encoded protein: CASSPGLFDNEQFF.

This clone was seen once. The chain is built from TRBV30 and TRBJ2-1; D is undetermined. V was shortened by 0 bases and J by 5 bases, with 11 bases between the two germline ends. The CDR3 is 14 amino acids. Germline CDR1 GTSNPN, CDR2 SVGIG (reference sequence). CDR3 DNA: TGTGCCTGGAGTGTACTATTACTGAACAATGAGCAGTTCTTC. Amino acid sequence: CAWSVLLLNNEQFF.

In this sample, this clone turned up once. This chain joins TRBV7-3 and TRBJ2-3; TRBD1 aligns across 9 bases. From germline, CDR1 is SGHTA and CDR2 FQGTGA. CDR3 length: 15 residues. V shed 4 bases and J 4 bases; nucleotides not matched to a gene: 6. CDR3 sequence reads: CASSSRTGEADTQYF. For the CDR3, the DNA is TGTGCCAGCAGCTCCCGGACAGGGGAGGCAGATACGCAGTATTTT.

The chain has TRBV9 and TRBJ1-2; TRBD1 matches at 9 bases. Germline V lookup: CDR1 SGDLS, CDR2 YYNGEE. The trim removed 3 bases at V and 7 bases at J, leaving 7 bases unmatched. The CDR3 runs 14 residues. The CDR3 reads CASSGDRAPGGYTF. As DNA, the CDR3 is TGTGCCAGCAGCGGGGACAGGGCCCCCGGTGGCTACACCTTC. The whole variable domain, filled in from reference TRBV9 and TRBJ1-2, reads DSGVTQTPKHLITATGQRVTLRCSPRSGDLSVYWYQQSLDQGLQFLIQYYNGEERAKGNILERFSAQQFPDLHSELNLSSLELGDSALYFCASSGDRAPGGYTFGSGTRLTVV.

The V call is TRBV5-1, the J call TRBJ2-5; maybe TRBD1 (6 bases). The DNA end lines up better with TRBJ2-7; the J call may be wrong. Germline-derived CDR1 and CDR2 are SGHRS and YFSETQ. The CDR3 is 12 residues long. CDR3 in amino acids: CASRDTSYEQYF. Here the CDR3 DNA reads TGCGCCAGCCGGGACACCTCCTACGAGCAGTACTTC.

The J gene is TRBJ2-2, the V gene TRBV9; 9 positions agree with TRBD2. This CDR3 comprises 15 residues. Germline V gene lookup returns CDR1 SGDLS and CDR2 YYNGEE. J was trimmed by 4 bases and V by 1 base; bases with no gene match: 2. The CDR3: CASSVLREGTGELFF. The CDR3 DNA reads as TGTGCCAGCAGCGTATTGCGGGAGGGCACCGGGGAGCTGTTTTTT.

The chain combines TRBV27 with TRBJ2-7; D unclear. V was clipped by 1 base and J by 3 bases, with 7 bases between them. Germline CDR1 is MNHEY and CDR2 is SMNVEV (reference sequence). CDR3 length equals 13 residues. For the CDR3, the DNA is TGTGCCAGCAGTTTATATGATCGCTACGAGCAGTACTTC. This encodes CASSLYDRYEQYF.

This sequence joins TRBV28 and TRBJ2-7; D uncertain. The CDR3 runs to 15 residues. V dropped 2 bases and J dropped 7 bases, with 18 bases sitting between them. Germline assignment: CDR1 MDHEN and CDR2 SYDVKM. The CDR3, as DNA: TGTGCCAGCAGTTTACAGAGTCCGGTGGCGAGGGAGCAGTACTTC. It encodes CASSLQSPVAREQYF.

The chain uses TRBV10-1 and TRBJ1-1, with TRBD1 matching over 7 bases. V trimming: 6 bases; J trimming: 7 bases; junction bases outside the gene matches: 14. The germline CDR1 and CDR2 sequences are WNHNN and SYGVQD (reference sequence). The CDR3 spans 15 residues. CDR3 nucleotide sequence: TGCGCCAGCAGACCAAATGACAGGGAATCGGGTGAAGCTTTCTTT. As protein: CASRPNDRESGEAFF.

The chain is built from TRBV5-1 and TRBJ2-3, with 10 bases lining up with TRBD2. The CDR3 extends over 16 amino acids. CDR1 is SGHRS and CDR2 is YFSETQ in the germline V gene. The V segment lost 4 bases and the J segment 5 bases; nucleotides outside the gene matches: 10. CDR3 sequence: CASSPPLAGVEDTQYF. CDR3 sequence (DNA): TGCGCCAGCAGCCCCCCGCTAGCGGGAGTGGAAGATACGCAGTATTTT.

This clone has a handful of counts. This chain joins TRBV5-1 and TRBJ2-7; 8 bases line up with TRBD1. V shed 4 bases and J 4 bases; nucleotides not matched to a gene: 13. CDR1 and CDR2 (germline): SGHRS, YFSETQ. The CDR3 contains 16 residues. CDR3 in DNA: TGCGCCAGCAGCCTGGACGGACAGGGAAAGATTTACGAGCAGTACTTC. It specifies CASSLDGQGKIYEQYF.

The J gene is TRBJ2-1, the V gene TRBV29-1; weak D call: TRBD1 (5 bases). The CDR3 contains 13 residues. Looked up from germline, CDR1 is SQVTM and CDR2 is ANQGSEA. The germline V and J ends were trimmed by 0 bases and 7 bases, with 10 bases remaining between them. Written as DNA, the CDR3 is TGCAGCGTTGAAGAAGGGGTCGGGAATGAGCAGTTCTTC. Amino acid sequence: CSVEEGVGNEQFF.

This clone showed up just once. The chain links TRBV10-3 to TRBJ2-2; 9 bases line up with TRBD2. Losses at the gene ends were 2 bases for V and 6 bases for J; bases not matched to a gene: 4. There are 15 residues in the CDR3. CDR1 and CDR2 from the germline V gene are ENHRY and SYGVKD. CDR3 sequence reads: CAISEAIAGAGELFF. CDR3 DNA sequence: TGTGCCATCAGTGAGGCAATAGCGGGAGCCGGGGAGCTGTTTTTT.

The V gene is TRBV7-9, the J gene TRBJ1-2; D is unresolved. The CDR3 is 15 amino acids. The V and J ends lost 5 bases and 2 bases respectively, with 15 bases between them. The germline CDR1 and CDR2 sequences are SEHNR and FQNEAQ (reference sequence). The DNA of the CDR3 is TGTGCCAGCAGCGTCCCCCCAGGTCCCAACTATGGCTACACCTTC. The encoded protein is CASSVPPGPNYGYTF. Combining the CDR3 with reference TRBV7-9 and TRBJ1-2 gives the whole variable domain DTGVSQNPRHKITKRGQNVTFRCDPISEHNRLYWYRQTLGQGPEFLTYFQNEAQLEKSRLLSDRFSAERPKGSFSTLEIQRTEQGDSAMYLCASSVPPGPNYGYTFGSGTRLTVV.

There are a few counts of this clone. The chain employs TRBV7-9 and TRBJ2-1, with 14 positions matching TRBD2. Unmatched junction bases numbered 12, after V lost 5 bases and J lost 9 bases. CDR1 SEHNR and CDR2 FQNEAQ come from the germline V gene (reference sequence). The CDR3 consists of 17 residues. The CDR3 loop reads CASSKRTGTSGSVEQFF. The CDR3 DNA follows: TGTGCCAGCAGCAAGCGAACCGGGACTAGCGGGAGTGTTGAGCAGTTCTTC.

Here the CDR3 reads CASSLEPLADTQYF. CDR3 DNA: TGCGCCAGCAGCTTGGAGCCTCTTGCCGATACGCAGTATTTT. This chain joins TRBV5-1 and TRBJ2-3, with unresolved D. Trimming took off 0 bases at V and 6 bases at J, with 11 bases between the two ends. The CDR3 loop spans 14 amino acids. The germline V gene encodes CDR1 SGHRS and CDR2 YFSETQ.